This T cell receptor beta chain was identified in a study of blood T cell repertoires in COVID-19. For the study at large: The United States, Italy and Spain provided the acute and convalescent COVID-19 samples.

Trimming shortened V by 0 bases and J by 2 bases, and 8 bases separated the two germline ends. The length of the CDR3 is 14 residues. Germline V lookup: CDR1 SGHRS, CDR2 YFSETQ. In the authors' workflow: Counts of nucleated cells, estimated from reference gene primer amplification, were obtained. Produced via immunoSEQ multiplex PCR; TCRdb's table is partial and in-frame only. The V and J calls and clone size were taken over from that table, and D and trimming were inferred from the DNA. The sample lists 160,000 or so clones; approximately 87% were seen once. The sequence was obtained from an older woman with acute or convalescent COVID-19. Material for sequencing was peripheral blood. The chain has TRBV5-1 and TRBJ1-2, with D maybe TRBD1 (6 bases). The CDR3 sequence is CASSLDQGNYGYTF. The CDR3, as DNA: TGCGCCAGCAGCTTGGATCAGGGGAACTATGGCTACACCTTC.